The 5 T cell receptor beta chains in this list originate from one sample, sequenced in a study of radiotherapy plus CTLA-4 blockade in lung cancer. Sequenced by immunoSEQ multiplex PCR; TCRdb stores in-frame clones only, minus some. The sample carries tens of thousands of clones, around 87% recorded once. The sequences come from peripheral blood, collected from a patient treated with radiotherapy plus ipilimumab. These receptors came from a human donor with non-small cell lung cancer that progressed on radiotherapy plus ipilimumab.

The rearrangement joins TRBV21-1 to TRBJ1-5. TRBV21-1 is shown as a pseudogene. The CDR3 is 12 amino acids. The CDR3, as DNA: TGTGCCAGCAGCAAAGTACGTCAGCCCCAGCATTTT. The encoded protein is CASSKVRQPQHF.

This clone was detected once. The chain employs TRBV6-1 and TRBJ2-1; 7 bases map to TRBD2. The length of the CDR3 is 14 residues. J gave up 6 bases and V 6 bases, and 8 bases lay outside the gene matches. CDR1 is MNHNS, CDR2 SASEGT, per germline. CDR3 amino acids: CASSGGWLLNEQFF. CDR3 nucleotides: TGTGCCAGCAGCGGGGGGTGGCTACTCAATGAGCAGTTCTTC.

This chain uses TRBV10-3 with TRBJ1-2; the D gene is possibly TRBD1 (6 bases). In germline, CDR1 is ENHRY, CDR2 SYGVKD. The CDR3 contains 14 residues. V was pared by 2 bases and J by 5 bases, with 12 bases between. This chain's CDR3 is CAISEQGNWYGYTF. The CDR3 coding sequence is TGTGCCATCAGTGAGCAGGGGAATTGGTATGGCTACACCTTC.

The chain is built from TRBV28 and TRBJ2-1; D is perhaps TRBD1 (5 bases). CDR1 is MDHEN and CDR2 is SYDVKM in the germline V gene. The CDR3 has 14 amino acids. The germline V and J ends were trimmed by 5 bases and 1 base, with 9 bases remaining between them. CDR3 DNA: TGTGCCAGCAGTACGAGACAGTCCTACAATGAGCAGTTCTTC. This translates into CASSTRQSYNEQFF.

The rearrangement uses TRBV9 and TRBJ2-6, with D unresolved. The ends were cut back, 4 bases at V and 4 bases at J, with 12 bases in the middle. Germline CDR1 SGDLS, CDR2 YYNGEE. The CDR3 contains 15 residues. In DNA, the CDR3 is TGTGCCAGCAGCCCCGTGTTGGGAGGGGCCAACGTCCTGACTTTC. Amino acids: CASSPVLGGANVLTF.